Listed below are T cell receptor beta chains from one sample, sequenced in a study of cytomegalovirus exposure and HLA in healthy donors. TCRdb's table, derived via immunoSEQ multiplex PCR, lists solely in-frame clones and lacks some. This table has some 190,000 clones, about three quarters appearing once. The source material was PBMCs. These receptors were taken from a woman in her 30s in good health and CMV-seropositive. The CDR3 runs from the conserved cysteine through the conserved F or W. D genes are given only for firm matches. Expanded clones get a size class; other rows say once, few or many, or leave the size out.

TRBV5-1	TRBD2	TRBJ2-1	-	TGCGCCAGCCGATTAGCGGGAGGTTCGTACAATGAGCAGTTCTTC	CASRLAGGSYNEQFF
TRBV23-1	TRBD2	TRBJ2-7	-	TGCGCCAGCAGTCAACCCCCGGGGGGCTCCTACGAGCAGTACTTC	CASSQPPGGSYEQYF
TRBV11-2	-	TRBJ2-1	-	TGTGCCAGCAGCCCCTTCCCGCAGGGGGGCAATGAGCAGTTCTTC	CASSPFPQGGNEQFF
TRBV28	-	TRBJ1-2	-	TGTGCCAGCAGACTACCCGGGGGGCAGGGCTACACCTTC	CASRLPGGQGYTF
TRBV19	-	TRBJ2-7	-	TGTGCCAGTAGCCCTTGGAGCTCCTACGAGCAGTACTTC	CASSPWSSYEQYF
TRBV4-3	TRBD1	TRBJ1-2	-	TGCGCCAGCAGCCTCGCCGCGGGGACAGGGGGCTTTGGCTACACCTTC	CASSLAAGTGGFGYTF
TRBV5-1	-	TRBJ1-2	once	TGCGCCAGCAGCTTGGAGGCAGGGGTCGGCTACACCTTC	CASSLEAGVGYTF
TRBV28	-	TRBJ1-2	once	TGTGCCAGCAGCCAATTGGCGCGGCTCTATGGCTACACCTTC	CASSQLARLYGYTF
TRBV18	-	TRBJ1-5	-	TGTGCCAGCTCACCAGTGGGGGGTCGCAATCAGCCCCAGCATTTT	CASSPVGGRNQPQHF
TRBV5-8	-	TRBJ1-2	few	TGTGCCAGCAATAAAGTCGCGGTTTCGAACCGGGTCCGCGCCCATGGCTACACCTTC	CASNKVAVSNRVRAHGYTF
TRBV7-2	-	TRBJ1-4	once	TGTGCCAGCAGCTTAGTCAGGGGACCGAATGAAAAACTGTTTTTT	CASSLVRGPNEKLFF
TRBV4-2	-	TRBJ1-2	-	TGTGCCAGCAGCCAGGGGCTCAAGAACTATGGCTACACCTTC	CASSQGLKNYGYTF
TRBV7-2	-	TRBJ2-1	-	TGTGCCAGCAGCCCAGTAGCGGTCCTTTACAATGAGCAGTTCTTC	CASSPVAVLYNEQFF
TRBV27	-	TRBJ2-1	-	TGTGCCAGCAGTTTAGGGGGGAATGAGCAGTTCTTC	CASSLGGNEQFF
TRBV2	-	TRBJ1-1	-	TGTGCCACCTGGGGGGACACTGAAGCTTTCTTT	CATWGDTEAFF
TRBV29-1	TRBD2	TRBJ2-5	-	TGCAGCGTTCGCCAAGCGGGAGGGAGGGAGACCCAGTACTTC	CSVRQAGGRETQYF
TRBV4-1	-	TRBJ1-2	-	TGCGCCAGCAGCCAAGAGCCAGGGTATGCCCATGGCTACACCTTC	CASSQEPGYAHGYTF